A single sample gave rise to the 19 T cell receptor beta chains below, sequenced in a study of response to subunit inactivated influenza vaccine. TCRdb recomputed calls from the RT-PCR reads with MiXCR, one row per CDR3 protein. The sample includes 860,000 or so distinct CDR3 sequences, 21% of them seen just once. Sequencing used PBMCs from blood, obtained 5 days after vaccination. These receptors originate from a man between 45 and 60 years old who received an inactivated influenza vaccine.

The chain employs TRBV6-2 or TRBV6-3 and TRBJ2-5; D is perhaps TRBD2 (5 bases). The germline V and J ends were trimmed by 8 bases and 2 bases, with 15 bases remaining between them. Germline CDR1 is MNHEY and CDR2 is SVGEGT. This CDR3 contains 14 residues. CDR3 DNA sequence: TGTGCCAGCGCACGGGGTAGCCAACAAGAGACCCAGTACTTC. Translation: CASARGSQQETQYF.

This clonotype has just a few counts. A much larger clonotype is one base distant, so this may be a read error. The chain uses TRBV6-2 or TRBV6-3 and TRBJ2-1, with D maybe TRBD1 (6 bases). Germline V gives CDR1 MNHEY, CDR2 SVGEGT. CDR3 length: 14 amino acids. Trimming shortened V by 5 bases and J by 1 base, and 9 bases separated the two germline ends. CDR3 nucleotides: TGTGCCAGCAGTACAACAGGGTCCTACAATGAGCAGTTCTTC. Amino acid sequence: CASSTTGSYNEQFF.

The table lists this clonotype with a few counts. This sequence joins TRBV5-1 and TRBJ2-5; D unclear. Trimming pared 5 bases from V and 1 base from J, leaving 9 bases between. The CDR3 is 13 amino acids. Germline lookup yields CDR1 SGHRS and CDR2 YFSETQ. The chain's CDR3 is CASRPDGQETQYF. The CDR3 DNA reads TGCGCCAGCAGGCCGGACGGCCAAGAGACCCAGTACTTC.

In its sample, this clonotype was seen many times. J is TRBJ2-1 and V is TRBV6-1; TRBD2 might be the D (6 bases). Germline CDR1 reads MNHNS; CDR2 reads SASEGT. V was trimmed by 8 bases and J by 8 bases, leaving 16 bases between them. This CDR3 is 13 amino acids long. The CDR3: CASSLGGIDEQFF. For the CDR3, the DNA is TGTGCCAGCTCCCTTGGGGGGATCGATGAGCAGTTCTTC.

On this clonotype itself: Possible read error: a much larger clone is one base away. The rearrangement joins TRBV10-2 to TRBJ2-3; TRBD1 matches at 9 bases. The CDR3 extends over 16 amino acids. The germline gives CDR1 WSHSY, CDR2 SAAADI. The CDR3 here is CASSVRTGANTHTQYF. The CDR3 coding sequence is TGCGCCAGCAGTGTCCGGACAGGGGCCAACACACATACGCAGTATTTT.

This chain joins TRBV27 and TRBJ2-3, with D possibly being TRBD2 (6 bases). In germline, CDR1 is MNHEY, CDR2 SMNVEV (reference sequence). The CDR3 totals 15 residues. The ends were cut back, 3 bases at V and 2 bases at J, with 12 bases in the middle. The CDR3 sequence is CASSFSGEFTDTQYF. The CDR3 DNA is TGTGCCAGCAGTTTTTCGGGAGAGTTCACAGATACGCAGTATTTT.

This chain joins TRBV7-9 and TRBJ1-1, with D uncertain. The CDR3 loop spans 13 amino acids. Germline CDR1 SEHNR, CDR2 FQNEAQ (reference sequence). The V end lost 4 bases, the J end lost 1 base, and 7 bases lay between the germline ends. The CDR3 DNA sequence: TGTGCCAGCAGCTCCTGGGGGAACACTGAAGCTTTCTTT. It is translated as CASSSWGNTEAFF.

This clonotype has a handful of counts. The genes are TRBV12-3 or TRBV12-4 and TRBJ2-1; 8 bases fit TRBD2. This CDR3 region has 16 residues. The V gene end was trimmed by 3 bases and the J gene end by 7 bases; junction bases not matched to a gene: 11. The CDR3 region is CASSFPGGPRRNEQFF. The CDR3 DNA reads TGTGCCAGCAGTTTTCCGGGAGGGCCCAGGAGGAATGAGCAGTTCTTC.

This clonotype has just a few counts. The chain joins TRBV11-2 to TRBJ2-2; weak D call: TRBD1 (6 bases). The CDR3 contains 15 residues. Trimming removed 1 base from V and 4 bases from J, with 10 bases in between. The germline V gene has CDR1 SGHAT and CDR2 FQNNGV. The CDR3: CASSLGGRGTGELFF. The CDR3 DNA follows: TGTGCCAGCAGCTTAGGGGGCAGGGGCACCGGGGAGCTGTTTTTT.

This clonotype was found a few times. The chain is built from TRBV6-2 or TRBV6-3 and TRBJ1-1; D is unresolved. V lost 0 bases, J lost 9 bases, and 14 bases lay in between. This CDR3 comprises 14 residues. Germline V CDR1 and CDR2: MNHEY, SVGEGT. The CDR3 DNA is TGTGCCAGCAGTTACTCGACTCAGGCAATTAAAGCTTTCTTT. Residues: CASSYSTQAIKAFF.

This chain's CDR3 is CASSTRYRDNEQFF. The CDR3, as DNA: TGTGCCAGCAGCACACGATACCGGGACAATGAGCAGTTCTTC. V is TRBV7-6 and J is TRBJ2-1; D is uncertain. Per the germline V gene, CDR1 is SGHVS and CDR2 is FNYEAQ. Trimming removed 5 bases from V and 5 bases from J, with 13 bases in between. The CDR3 runs 14 residues.

A few counts support this clonotype. V usage is TRBV5-1 and J usage is TRBJ2-7; 10 nucleotides match TRBD2. V lost 0 bases, J lost 7 bases, and 7 bases stayed unmatched. Germline CDR1 SGHRS, CDR2 YFSETQ. This CDR3 is built from 15 residues. This CDR3 is CASSLGASGGGEQYF. The CDR3 region has the DNA TGCGCCAGCAGCTTGGGGGCTAGCGGGGGTGGAGAGCAGTACTTC.

Concerning this clonotype: An end of the junction differs from the germline gene, which may be a read error. The rearrangement links TRBV7-7 to TRBJ2-5; D is tentatively TRBD1 or TRBD2 (5 bases each). This CDR3 region has 14 residues. Germline CDR1 SSHAT, CDR2 FNYEAQ (reference sequence). CDR3 residues: CASSLYQGTGTQYF. The CDR3 nucleotides read TGTGCTAGCAGCTTATATCAAGGGACGGGGACCCAGTACTTC.

In DNA, the CDR3 is TGTGCCAGCAGTAAACTAGCGGGGGAATCACAGTTCTTC. This sequence encodes CASSKLAGESQFF. This chain joins TRBV6-2 or TRBV6-3 and TRBJ2-1, with 11 bases matching TRBD2. The CDR3 runs to 13 residues. J was trimmed by 13 bases and V by 5 bases; bases with no gene match: 7. CDR1 and CDR2 (germline): MNHEY, SVGEGT.

V is TRBV6-5 and J is TRBJ2-7; the match to TRBD1 covers 8 bases. CDR1 and CDR2 (germline): MNHEY, SVGAGI. J lost 5 bases, V lost 3 bases, and 6 bases had no gene match. CDR3 length: 14 amino acids. CDR3 loop: CASSYLTGDHEQYF. In DNA form, the CDR3 reads TGTGCCAGCAGTTATTTGACAGGGGATCACGAGCAGTACTTC.

On this clonotype: One junction end does not reproduce the germline sequence, and a read error may be involved. The chain has TRBV7-2 and TRBJ2-5; D is unresolved. The CDR3 spans 12 residues. Germline V lookup: CDR1 SGHTA, CDR2 FQGNSA. CDR3 sequence reads: CASSTGEETHYF. The CDR3 DNA reads TGTGCCAGCAGTACTGGCGAAGAGACCCATTACTTC.

V gene TRBV7-9 combines with J gene TRBJ1-2; D uncertain. CDR1 SEHNR and CDR2 FQNEAQ come from the germline V gene (reference sequence). Trimming stripped 5 bases from V and 0 bases from J, with 13 bases between. The CDR3 covers 15 residues. The CDR3 here is CASSRDPATNYGYTF. DNA for the CDR3: TGTGCCAGCAGCAGAGATCCGGCAACTAACTATGGCTACACCTTC.

The gene calls are TRBV27 and TRBJ1-6, with a weak D call TRBD1 (6 bases). From germline, CDR1 is MNHEY and CDR2 SMNVEV (reference sequence). The CDR3 loop spans 15 amino acids. The V and J ends lost 4 bases and 8 bases respectively, with 15 bases between them. CDR3 DNA sequence: TGTGCCAGCAGTTCCCGGGGACAATTTGATTCACCCCTCCACTTT. Amino acids: CASSSRGQFDSPLHF.

The sample holds a few counts of this clonotype. This chain links TRBV20-1 with TRBJ1-4; the D gene is possibly TRBD1 (6 bases). The CDR3 spans 18 residues. Germline V lookup: CDR1 DFQATT, CDR2 SNEGSKA (reference sequence). V was clipped by 3 bases and J by 0 bases, with 20 bases between them. CDR3 bases: TGCAGTGCTAGGGGGTTGACAGGCGATGTTTCAACTAATGAAAAACTGTTTTTT. This sequence encodes CSARGLTGDVSTNEKLFF.